This TCR beta chain derives from a study of a mutant IDH1 vaccine in newly diagnosed glioma. Sequencing was performed with immunoSEQ multiplex PCR; in TCRdb, only in-frame clones are kept and a portion is missing. This table holds tens of thousands of clones, 81% found once. With respect to this clone: What it recognizes is unknown.

Indicated time point: week 35, safety follow-up. The investigators gave 300 ug of mutant IDH1 20-mer peptide in each vaccine dose, together with topical imiquimod. Germline assignment: CDR1 SQVTM and CDR2 ANQGSEA. Trimming pared 1 base from V and 4 bases from J, leaving 11 bases between. The CDR3 has 14 residues. The receptor was isolated from a woman aged 40 to 50 with glioma. Some clones in this sample may be carry-over from other donors' samples. The input for sequencing was PBMCs, taken from a glioma patient whose treatment included an IDH1 peptide vaccine. The V gene is TRBV29-1, the J gene TRBJ2-1, with D tentatively TRBD1 (5 bases). The CDR3 DNA follows: TGCAGCGTTGAAGCCCCAGCAGGGTACAATGAGCAGTTCTTC. This sequence encodes CSVEAPAGYNEQFF.